This T cell receptor (beta chain) was sequenced during a study of molecular identifiers for immune sequencing clone quantification. Library preparation followed earlier protocols using designated TCR primers. TCRdb passed the PCR reads through MiXCR, listing each CDR3 protein once. Of some 650,000 distinct CDR3 sequences detected, around 20% appear once; the ten largest clones hold roughly 0.85%. Deletions cut 6 bases from V and 3 bases from J, with 23 bases between. CDR3 length equals 17 residues. Germline CDR1 MNHEY, CDR2 SMNVEV (reference sequence). This clonotype was observed a handful of times. The sequence was collected from a human donor in good health. Some libraries in this study had Jurkat cell RNA spiked in. The rearrangement links TRBV27 to TRBJ2-5; D may be TRBD1 or TRBD2 (6 bases each). The sequencing sample was made of naive CD8+ T cells from blood, with Jurkat cell RNA spiked in. Sample subset: FACS-sorted CD8+CD4-CCR7+CD45RA+ naive T cells. The CDR3 coding sequence is TGTGCCAGCAGCTCTTCAGTCGGGGGCAGATGGGAAGAGACCCAGTACTTC. It is translated as CASSSSVGGRWEETQYF.